This paragraph reports one T cell receptor (beta chain). Its binding antigen is unknown. Qualities for individual bases were not recorded, and no much larger clone is one base off. The data belong to a study of T cell responses to AZD1222 COVID-19 vaccine (dated by TCRdb to 2020 to 2022). The study in broad terms: AZD1222 recipients with second doses at about 4 weeks or about 12 weeks were pooled, because spike-specific TCR depth and breadth did not differ between schedules. A total of 230 to 250 trial participants underwent TCR sequencing, of whom about 210 had received two doses of AZD1222 and 26 had received two doses of the MenACWY control vaccine. Trial participants were enrolled into age subgroups of 18-55, 56-69 and 70-plus years, which contained around 150, 29 and 61 TCR-sequenced participants, respectively.

The germline ends are 14 bases apart after V is trimmed by 3 bases and J by 5 bases. Based on the germline V gene (reference sequence), the CDR1 and CDR2 sequences are LGHDT and YNNKEL. The CDR3 measures 14 amino acids from cysteine to phenylalanine. The CDR3 DNA has 42 bases and is translated from base 1. The time point label corresponds to: baseline before first vaccination. The vaccinee samples were drawn from two UK trials, COV001 and COV002, one of which was a single-blind randomized controlled phase 2/3 trial testing AZD1222 (ChAdOx1 nCoV-19) in healthy adults. Trial participant PBMC samples were collected at day 0 and day 28 after the second dose for TCRbeta chain sequencing. The CDR3 regions of human TCRbeta chains were analyzed by immunosequencing. The paper's processing steps were these. Repertoire TCRs were checked for matches against a reference library of SARS-CoV-2-specific TCRs that had been generated using the MIRA antigen-specificity platform. Breadth was defined as the fraction of unique TCRs that were SARS-CoV-2-associated, and depth was defined as the fraction of total T cells that were SARS-CoV-2-associated. Using the MIRA data, each spike-specific TCR was mapped to the spike region that the TCR reacts to and placed in a CD4 or CD8 class. Log10-transformed breadth and depth values were compared by one-way ANOVA with Sidak's multiple comparisons tests. The table was pulled from immuneACCESS by TCRdb, which kept in-frame rearrangements only. Such tables lose some clones; where checked, under half of the loss comes from unresolved V genes, and the rest has no known cause. That table supplies the V and J calls and clone size; D and trimming were determined from the DNA. The sample yields over 140,000 clones; roughly 90% were counted once. The ten largest clonotypes hold approximately 4.8% of the sample.

General conclusions and limits of the study: Most participants were white British and females outnumbered males, and the authors suggested that clonal diversity may have been underestimated. Reportedly, almost half of the unique spike-specific TCRs recognized epitopes lying outside the regions that are mutated in the B.1.351 and B.1.1.7 variants. Conclusions about previously exposed vaccinees are limited, since just six AZD1222 recipients were seropositive for SARS-CoV-2 at baseline. After two AZD1222 doses, spike-specific TCR breadth and depth were significantly higher than at day 0 and than in MenACWY recipients. The vaccine-associated CD4 TCRs covered the entire spike protein, and the dominant responses fell in regions 160-218 and 743-854. The 56-69-year group was small, and its depth increase did not reach significance, likely because of low power. Because no samples from the day 14 peak response were available, repertoires could be characterized only after the peak T cell response.

The TCR was taken from an adult in good health. The chain employs TRBV3-1 (or the pseudogene TRBV3-2) and TRBJ2-7; too little of a D gene remains to name it. Specimen: peripheral blood, collected on day 0 of AZD1222 vaccination. The DNA is TGTGCCAGCAGCCAGAACCCTCAGCTCCACGAGCAGTACTTC. This is translated as CASSQNPQLHEQYF.